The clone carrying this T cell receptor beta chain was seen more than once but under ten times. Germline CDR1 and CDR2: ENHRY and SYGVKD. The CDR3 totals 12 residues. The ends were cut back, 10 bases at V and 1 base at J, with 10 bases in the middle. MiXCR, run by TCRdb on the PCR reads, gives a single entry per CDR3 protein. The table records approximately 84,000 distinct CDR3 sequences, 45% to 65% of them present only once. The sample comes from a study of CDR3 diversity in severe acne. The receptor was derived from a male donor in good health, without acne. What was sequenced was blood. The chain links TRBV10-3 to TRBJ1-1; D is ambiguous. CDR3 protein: CANGRKNTEAFF. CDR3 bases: TGTGCCAACGGACGAAAGAACACTGAAGCTTTCTTT.